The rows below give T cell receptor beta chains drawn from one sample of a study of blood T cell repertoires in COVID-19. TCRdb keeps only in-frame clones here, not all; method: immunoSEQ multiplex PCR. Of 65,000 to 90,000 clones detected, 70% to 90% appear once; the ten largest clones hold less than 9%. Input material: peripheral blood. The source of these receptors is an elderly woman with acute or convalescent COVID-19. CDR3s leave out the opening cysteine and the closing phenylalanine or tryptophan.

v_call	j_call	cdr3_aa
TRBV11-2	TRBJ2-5	ASSPGERPWETQY
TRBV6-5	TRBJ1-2	ASSYGRQVLYGYT
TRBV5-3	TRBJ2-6	ARGGGGAPFGANVLT
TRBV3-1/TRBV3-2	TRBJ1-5	ASSPGTVNQPQH
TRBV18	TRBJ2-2	ASSPRLAGYTGELF
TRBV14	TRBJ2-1	ASSQSALQF
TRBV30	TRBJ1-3	AWSIQAGSGNTIY
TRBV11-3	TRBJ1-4	ASSLRGGEKLF
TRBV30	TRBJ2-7	AWSPRPGTYEQY
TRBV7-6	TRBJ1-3	ASSTGSSGNTIY
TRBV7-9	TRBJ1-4	ASTLGVREKLF
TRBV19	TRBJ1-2	ASRWTDLYGYT
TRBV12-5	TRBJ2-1	ASGPPGGVGDNEQF